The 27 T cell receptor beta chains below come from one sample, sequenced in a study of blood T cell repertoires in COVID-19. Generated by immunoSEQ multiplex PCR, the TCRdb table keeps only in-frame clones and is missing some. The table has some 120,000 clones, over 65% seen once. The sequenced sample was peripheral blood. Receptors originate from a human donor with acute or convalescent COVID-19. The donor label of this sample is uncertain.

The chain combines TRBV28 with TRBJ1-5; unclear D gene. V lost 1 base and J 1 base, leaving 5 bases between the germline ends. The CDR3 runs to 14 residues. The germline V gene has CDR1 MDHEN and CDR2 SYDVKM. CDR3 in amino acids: CASSLYQSNQPQHF. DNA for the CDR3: TGTGCCAGCAGTTTATACCAGAGCAATCAGCCCCAGCATTTT.

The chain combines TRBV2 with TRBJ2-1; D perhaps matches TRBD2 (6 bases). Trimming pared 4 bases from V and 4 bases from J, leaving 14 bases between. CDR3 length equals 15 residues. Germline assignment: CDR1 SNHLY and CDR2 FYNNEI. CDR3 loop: CASSVRRGGYNEQFF. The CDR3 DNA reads TGTGCCAGCAGTGTACGGCGGGGTGGGTACAATGAGCAGTTCTTC. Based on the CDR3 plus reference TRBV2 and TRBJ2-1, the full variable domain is EPEVTQTPSHQVTQMGQEVILRCVPISNHLYFYWYRQILGQKVEFLVSFYNNEISEKSEIFDDQFSVERPDGSNFTLKIRSTKLEDSAMYFCASSVRRGGYNEQFFGPGTRLTVL.

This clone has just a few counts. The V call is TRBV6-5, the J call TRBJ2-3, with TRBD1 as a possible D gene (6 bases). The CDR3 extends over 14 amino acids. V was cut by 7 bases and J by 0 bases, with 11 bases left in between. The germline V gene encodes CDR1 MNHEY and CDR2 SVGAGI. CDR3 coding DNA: TGTGCCAGCACCAGACAGGTTAGCACAGATACGCAGTATTTT. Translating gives CASTRQVSTDTQYF.

The CDR3 nucleotides are TGTGCCAGCAGTTTATTAGGACAGGGGGGCGGTAGGACTGAAGCTTTCTTT. It is translated as CASSLLGQGGGRTEAFF. This chain joins TRBV27 and TRBJ1-1, with 10 bases matching TRBD1. CDR1 MNHEY and CDR2 SMNVEV come from the germline V gene (reference sequence). The CDR3 runs to 17 residues. V lost 1 base to trimming and J lost 5 bases; unmatched junction nucleotides: 10.

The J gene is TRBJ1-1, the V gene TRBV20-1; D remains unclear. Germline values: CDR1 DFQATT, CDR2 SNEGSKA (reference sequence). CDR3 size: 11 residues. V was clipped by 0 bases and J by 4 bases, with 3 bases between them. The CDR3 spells CSAREATEAFF. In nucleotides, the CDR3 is TGCAGTGCTAGAGAGGCCACTGAAGCTTTCTTT.

The CDR3 DNA reads as TGTGCCAGCAGTTTTATCTCGGGGGGCGGAGGTCAGCCCCAGCATTTT. This encodes CASSFISGGGGQPQHF. The chain uses TRBV28 and TRBJ1-5, with a weak D call TRBD1 (6 bases). This CDR3 comprises 16 residues. Germline V lookup: CDR1 MDHEN, CDR2 SYDVKM. Trimming removed 3 bases at V and 6 bases at J, with 18 bases between. Full variable domain (rest looked up from reference TRBV28 and TRBJ1-5): DVKVTQSSRYLVKRTGEKVFLECVQDMDHENMFWYRQDPGLGLRLIYFSYDVKMKEKGDIPEGYSVSREKKERFSLILESASTNQTSMYLCASSFISGGGGQPQHFGDGTRLSIL.

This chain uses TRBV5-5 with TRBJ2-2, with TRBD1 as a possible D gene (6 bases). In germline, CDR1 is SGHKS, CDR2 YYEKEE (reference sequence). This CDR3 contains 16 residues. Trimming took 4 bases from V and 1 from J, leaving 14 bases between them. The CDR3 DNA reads TGTGCCAGCAGCCTCTTCCCGGGACAGAACACCGGGGAGCTGTTTTTT. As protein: CASSLFPGQNTGELFF.

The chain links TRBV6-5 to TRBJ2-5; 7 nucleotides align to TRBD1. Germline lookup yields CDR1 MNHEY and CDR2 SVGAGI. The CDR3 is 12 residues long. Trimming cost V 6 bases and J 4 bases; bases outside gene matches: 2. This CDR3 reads CASRTGLETQYF. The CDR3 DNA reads TGTGCCAGCAGGACAGGGTTAGAGACCCAGTACTTC.

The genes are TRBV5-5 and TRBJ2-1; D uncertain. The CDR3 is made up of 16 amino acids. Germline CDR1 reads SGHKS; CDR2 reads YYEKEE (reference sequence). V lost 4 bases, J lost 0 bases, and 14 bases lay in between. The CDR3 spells CASSPVQSNSYNEQFF. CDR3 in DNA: TGTGCCAGCAGCCCGGTACAGTCCAACTCCTACAATGAGCAGTTCTTC.

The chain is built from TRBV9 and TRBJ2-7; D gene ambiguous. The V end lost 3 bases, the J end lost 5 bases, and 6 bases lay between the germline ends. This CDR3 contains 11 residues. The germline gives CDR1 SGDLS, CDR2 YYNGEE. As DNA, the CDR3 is TGTGCCAGCAGCGGAGGTAACGAGCAGTACTTC. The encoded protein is CASSGGNEQYF.

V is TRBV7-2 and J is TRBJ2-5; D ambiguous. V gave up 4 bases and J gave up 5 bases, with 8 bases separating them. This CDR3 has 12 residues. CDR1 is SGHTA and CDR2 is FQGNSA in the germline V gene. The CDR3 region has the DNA TGTGCCAGCAGCTCCTCGTCGGAGACCCAGTACTTC. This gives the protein CASSSSSETQYF.

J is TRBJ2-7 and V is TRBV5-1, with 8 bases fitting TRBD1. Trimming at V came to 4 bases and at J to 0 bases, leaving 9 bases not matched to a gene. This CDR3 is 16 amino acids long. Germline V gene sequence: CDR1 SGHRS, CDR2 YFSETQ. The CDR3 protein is CASSDPGQASSYEQYF. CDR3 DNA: TGCGCCAGCAGCGACCCGGGACAGGCTTCCTCCTACGAGCAGTACTTC.

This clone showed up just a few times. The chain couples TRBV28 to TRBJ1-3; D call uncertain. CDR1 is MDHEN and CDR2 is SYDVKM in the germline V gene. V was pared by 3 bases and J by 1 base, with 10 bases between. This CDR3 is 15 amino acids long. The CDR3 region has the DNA TGTGCCAGCAGTTTGCCCCCGGGATCTGGAAACACCATATATTTT. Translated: CASSLPPGSGNTIYF.

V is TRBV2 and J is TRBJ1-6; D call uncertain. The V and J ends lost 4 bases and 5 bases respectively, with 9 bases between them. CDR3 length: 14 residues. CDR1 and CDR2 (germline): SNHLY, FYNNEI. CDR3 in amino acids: CASSASLNNSPLHF. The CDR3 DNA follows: TGTGCCAGCAGTGCAAGTCTAAATAATTCACCCCTCCACTTT.

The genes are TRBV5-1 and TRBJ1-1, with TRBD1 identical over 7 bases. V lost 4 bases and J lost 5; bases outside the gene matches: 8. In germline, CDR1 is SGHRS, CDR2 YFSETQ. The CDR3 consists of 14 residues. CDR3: CASSGDRVVTEAFF. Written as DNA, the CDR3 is TGCGCCAGCAGCGGTGACAGGGTGGTAACTGAAGCTTTCTTT.

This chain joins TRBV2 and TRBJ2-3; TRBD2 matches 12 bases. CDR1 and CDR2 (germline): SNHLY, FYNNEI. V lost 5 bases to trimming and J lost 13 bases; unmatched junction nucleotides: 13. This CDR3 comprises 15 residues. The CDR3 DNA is TGTGCCAGCAGTCCCGGTCGACTAGCGGGGGATAAAGAGTATTTT. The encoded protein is CASSPGRLAGDKEYF.

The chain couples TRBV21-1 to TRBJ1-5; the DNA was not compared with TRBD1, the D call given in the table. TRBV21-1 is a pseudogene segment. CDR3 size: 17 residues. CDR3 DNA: TGTGCCAGCAGCCAAGCAGACATCCAAGATTGGAATCAGCCCCAGCATTTT. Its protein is CASSQADIQDWNQPQHF.

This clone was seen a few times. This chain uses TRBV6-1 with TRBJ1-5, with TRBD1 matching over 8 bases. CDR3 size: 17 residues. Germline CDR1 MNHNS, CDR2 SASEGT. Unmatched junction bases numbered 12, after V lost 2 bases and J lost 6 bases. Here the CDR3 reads CASSETTPRQGIQPQHF. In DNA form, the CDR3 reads TGTGCCAGCAGTGAAACGACCCCGAGACAGGGGATTCAGCCCCAGCATTTT.

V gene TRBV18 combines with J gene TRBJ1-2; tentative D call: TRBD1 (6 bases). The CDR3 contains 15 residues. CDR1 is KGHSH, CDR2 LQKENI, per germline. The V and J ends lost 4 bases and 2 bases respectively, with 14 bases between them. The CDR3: CASSRDRQENYGYTF. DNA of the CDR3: TGTGCCAGCTCACGAGATCGACAGGAGAACTATGGCTACACCTTC.

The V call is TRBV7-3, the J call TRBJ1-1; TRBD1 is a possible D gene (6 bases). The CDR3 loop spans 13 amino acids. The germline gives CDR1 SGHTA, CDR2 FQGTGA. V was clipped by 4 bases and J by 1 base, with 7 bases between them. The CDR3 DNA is TGTGCCAGCAGCTCGACAGGGAACACTGAAGCTTTCTTT. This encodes CASSSTGNTEAFF. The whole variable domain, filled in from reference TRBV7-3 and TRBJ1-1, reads GAGVSQTPSNKVTEKGKYVELRCDPISGHTALYWYRQSLGQGPEFLIYFQGTGAADDSGLPNDRFFAVRPEGSVSTLKIQRTERGDSAVYLCASSSTGNTEAFFGQGTRLTVV.

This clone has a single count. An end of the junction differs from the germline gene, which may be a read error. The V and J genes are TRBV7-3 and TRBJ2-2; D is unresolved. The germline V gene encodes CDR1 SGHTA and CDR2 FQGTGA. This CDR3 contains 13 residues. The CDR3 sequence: CASSLNGGGELFF. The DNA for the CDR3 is TGTGCCAGCAGTTTAAACGGCGGCGGGGAGCTGTTTTTT.

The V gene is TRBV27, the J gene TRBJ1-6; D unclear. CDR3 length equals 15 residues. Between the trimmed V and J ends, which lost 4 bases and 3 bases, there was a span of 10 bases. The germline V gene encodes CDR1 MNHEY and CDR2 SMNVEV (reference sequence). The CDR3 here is CASSSPRDYNSPLHF. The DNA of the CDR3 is TGTGCCAGCAGTTCCCCGAGGGACTATAATTCACCCCTCCACTTT.

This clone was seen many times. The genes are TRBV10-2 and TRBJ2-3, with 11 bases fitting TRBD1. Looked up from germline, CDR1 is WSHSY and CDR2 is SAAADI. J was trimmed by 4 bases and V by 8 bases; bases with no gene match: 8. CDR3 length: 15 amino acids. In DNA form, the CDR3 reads TGCGCCAGCTACTCCGGGACAGGGGGTTCAGATACGCAGTATTTT. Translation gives CASYSGTGGSDTQYF.

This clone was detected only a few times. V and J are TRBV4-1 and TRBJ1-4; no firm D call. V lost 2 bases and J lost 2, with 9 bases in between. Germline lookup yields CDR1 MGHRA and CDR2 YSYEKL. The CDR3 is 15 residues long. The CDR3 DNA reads TGCGCCAGCAGCCAACCCCTAGGCACTAATGAAAAACTGTTTTTT. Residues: CASSQPLGTNEKLFF.

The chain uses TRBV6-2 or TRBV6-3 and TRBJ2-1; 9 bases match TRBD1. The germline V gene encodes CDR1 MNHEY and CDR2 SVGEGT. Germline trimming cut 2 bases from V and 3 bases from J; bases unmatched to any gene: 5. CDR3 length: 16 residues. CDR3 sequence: CASSYPTGGVYNEQFF. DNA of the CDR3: TGTGCCAGCAGTTACCCGACAGGGGGAGTCTACAATGAGCAGTTCTTC.

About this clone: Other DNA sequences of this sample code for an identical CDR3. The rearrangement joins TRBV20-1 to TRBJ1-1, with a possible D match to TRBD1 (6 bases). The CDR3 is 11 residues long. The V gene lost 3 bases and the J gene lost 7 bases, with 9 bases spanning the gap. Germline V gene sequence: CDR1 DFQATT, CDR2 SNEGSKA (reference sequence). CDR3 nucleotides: TGCAGTGCTAGTCGACAGGTTGAAGCTTTCTTT. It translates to CSASRQVEAFF.

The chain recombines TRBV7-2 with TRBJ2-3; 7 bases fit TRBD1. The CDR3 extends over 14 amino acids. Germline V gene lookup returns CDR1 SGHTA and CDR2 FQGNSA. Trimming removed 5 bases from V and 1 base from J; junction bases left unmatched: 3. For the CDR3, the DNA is TGTGCCAGCAGCCTTGGACAGGGCACAGATACGCAGTATTTT. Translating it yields CASSLGQGTDTQYF. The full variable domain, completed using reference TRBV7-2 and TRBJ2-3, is GAGVSQSPSNKVTEKGKDVELRCDPISGHTALYWYRQSLGQGLEFLIYFQGNSAPDKSGLPSDRFSAERTGGSVSTLTIQRTQQEDSAVYLCASSLGQGTDTQYFGPGTRLTVL.